The subject of this entry is one T cell receptor beta chain. Its antigen is unidentified. V dropped 0 bases and J dropped 5; count of bases not matched to a gene: 5. This CDR3 has 16 residues. Germline V gene data show CDR1 as SGDLS and CDR2 as YYNGEE. The source of the sample is a study of radiotherapy plus CTLA-4 blockade in lung cancer. Study in general: Among enrolled patients, roughly 18% responded and about 34% achieved disease control. General study points: Blood saw expansion of tumor-derived TCR clones after radiotherapy plus ipilimumab. The best predictor of response was reported to be early blood T cell clone dynamics, with interferon-beta.

Lung cancer patients with chemo-refractory metastatic non-small-cell disease were given focal radiation plus CTLA-4 blockade with ipilimumab. TCRdb's table, derived via immunoSEQ multiplex PCR, lists solely in-frame clones and lacks some. This repertoire shows 52,000 or so clones, 82% found once; its top ten account for approximately 6.1%. The specimen comprised peripheral blood, sampled from a patient treated with radiotherapy plus ipilimumab. The chain uses TRBV9 and TRBJ1-4; 9 bases align to TRBD1. This sequence was found in a human donor with non-small cell lung cancer whose response to radiotherapy plus ipilimumab could not be evaluated. CDR3 in DNA: TGTGCCAGCAGCGTAGCTACGACAGGGGGAAATGAAAAACTGTTTTTT. Residues: CASSVATTGGNEKLFF.